This passage covers 23 T cell receptor beta chains from one sample sequenced in a study of T cell changes during pregnancy in multiple sclerosis. Method: immunoSEQ multiplex PCR; TCRdb's copy keeps in-frame clones and lacks some. The sample lists about 70,000 clones; approximately 92% were seen once. The sample in question was CD8+ T cells from peripheral blood mononuclear cells, obtained in the third trimester of pregnancy. The receptors stem from a female donor in good health, enrolled as a control in a pregnancy study.

The chain joins TRBV7-2 to TRBJ2-7; 7 bases line up with TRBD2. The CDR3 is 13 residues long. The junction had 0 bases not matched to a gene; V was cut back by 1 base and J by 3 bases. CDR1 and CDR2 from the germline V gene are SGHTA and FQGNSA. CDR3 DNA: TGTGCCAGCAGCTTAGGGGGGGGCTACGAGCAGTACTTC. Its protein is CASSLGGGYEQYF.

CDR3 nucleotides: TGTGCCAGCACGAACAGGGGAAGCTCTGGGGCCAACGTCCTGACTTTC. This encodes CASTNRGSSGANVLTF. The gene calls are TRBV7-9 and TRBJ2-6; 7 bases fit TRBD1. The CDR3 sequence is 16 residues long. Germline CDR1 SEHNR, CDR2 FQNEAQ (reference sequence). Losses at the gene ends were 7 bases for V and 0 bases for J; bases not matched to a gene: 6.

The rearrangement links TRBV7-9 to TRBJ2-7; TRBD2 is a possible D gene (6 bases). Per the germline V gene, CDR1 is SEHNR and CDR2 is FQNEAQ (reference sequence). This CDR3 spans 13 amino acids. Trimming shortened V by 1 base and J by 2 bases, and 6 bases separated the two germline ends. The CDR3 sequence: CASSLGEAYEQYF. CDR3 in DNA: TGTGCCAGCAGCTTAGGGGAGGCCTACGAGCAGTACTTC.

In this sample, this clone turned up once. V gene TRBV5-1 combines with J gene TRBJ2-2; 10 bases are a match to TRBD2. The CDR3 length is 16 residues. After removal of 4 bases from V and 10 bases from J, the junction contained 13 bases not matched to a gene. Germline V gene data show CDR1 as SGHRS and CDR2 as YFSETQ. This CDR3 reads CASSTEELAGVKELFF. The DNA of the CDR3 is TGCGCCAGCAGCACCGAAGAGCTAGCGGGGGTTAAGGAGCTGTTTTTT.

J is TRBJ2-6 and V is TRBV27; TRBD2 matches at 13 bases. The ends lost 3 bases at V and 3 bases at J; junction bases unmatched: 5. This CDR3 is built from 18 residues. CDR1 is MNHEY, CDR2 SMNVEV, per germline (reference sequence). The CDR3 here is CASSFTSGGAHGANVLTF. The CDR3 coding sequence is TGTGCCAGCAGTTTCACTAGCGGGGGGGCACATGGGGCCAACGTCCTGACTTTC.

This clone was seen only a few times. DNA for the CDR3: TGCGCCAGCAGGCTGGACAGGGTTGTGGGAAACACCATATATTTT. Its translation is CASRLDRVVGNTIYF. This chain joins TRBV10-1 and TRBJ1-3; 8 nucleotides line up with TRBD1. J lost 4 bases, V lost 6 bases, and 8 bases had no gene match. Germline V CDR1 and CDR2: WNHNN, SYGVQD (reference sequence). The CDR3 has 15 residues.

The chain's CDR3 is CASGPGTGLSSGNTIYF. The CDR3 bases are TGCGCCAGCGGACCCGGGACAGGGCTTTCGAGTGGAAACACCATATATTTT. The rearrangement links TRBV4-1 to TRBJ1-3; 9 bases are shared with TRBD1. Germline lookup yields CDR1 MGHRA and CDR2 YSYEKL. The V segment lost 8 bases and the J segment 3 bases; nucleotides outside the gene matches: 14. CDR3 length: 17 residues.

The chain recombines TRBV7-8 with TRBJ2-1; 11 bases line up with TRBD2. Germline CDR1 reads SGHVS; CDR2 reads FQNEAQ. J was trimmed by 7 bases and V by 0 bases; bases with no gene match: 11. CDR3 size: 18 residues. This CDR3 reads CASSLAGTSGGMRNEQFF. CDR3 sequence (DNA): TGTGCCAGCAGCTTAGCGGGAACTAGCGGGGGAATGAGGAATGAGCAGTTCTTC.

The chain couples TRBV4-3 to TRBJ2-7, with D perhaps TRBD2 (5 bases). The CDR3 sequence is 16 residues long. Between the trimmed V and J ends, which lost 1 base and 7 bases, there was a span of 20 bases. The germline V gene encodes CDR1 LGHNA and CDR2 YSLEER. The CDR3 bases are TGCGCCAGCAGCCAAGCTCCTAGCCACGCCATTGGGGAGCAGTACTTC. Protein product: CASSQAPSHAIGEQYF.

This clone was recorded only once. This may stem from a read error, because a much larger clone lies one nucleotide away. The same CDR3 arises from other DNA sequences in this sample as well. The chain employs TRBV6-4 and TRBJ2-1, with 10 bases identical to TRBD2. The CDR3 loop spans 15 amino acids. Germline CDR1 and CDR2: MRHNA and SNTAGT. With V trimmed by 0 bases and J by 6 bases, 2 bases remained unmatched. CDR3 sequence reads: CASSDSSGGANEQFF. The CDR3 coding sequence is TGTGCCAGCAGTGACTCGAGCGGGGGGGCCAATGAGCAGTTCTTC.

This clone has only one observation. The chain recombines TRBV7-9 with TRBJ1-3; D is perhaps TRBD1 (6 bases). CDR3 length equals 15 residues. Trimming removed 5 bases at V and 6 bases at J, with 17 bases between. Germline V CDR1 and CDR2: SEHNR, FQNEAQ (reference sequence). The CDR3 DNA reads TGTGCCAGCAGCGCTGACACGGCAGGGGTAAACACCATATATTTT. Its translation is CASSADTAGVNTIYF.

The chain recombines TRBV7-8 with TRBJ2-5; 13 bases are shared with TRBD2. V trimming: 4 bases; J trimming: 2 bases; junction bases outside the gene matches: 1. Germline V lookup: CDR1 SGHVS, CDR2 FQNEAQ. This CDR3 has 15 residues. CDR3 coding DNA: TGTGCCAGCAGCTCACTAGCGGGAGGGCAAGAGACCCAGTACTTC. Its protein is CASSSLAGGQETQYF.

This chain links TRBV11-2 with TRBJ1-1; D ambiguous. Between the trimmed V and J ends, which lost 0 bases and 0 bases, there was a span of 14 bases. Germline V CDR1 and CDR2: SGHAT, FQNNGV. The CDR3 length is 17 residues. CDR3 loop: CASSLDWREVLNTEAFF. The CDR3 DNA follows: TGTGCCAGCAGCTTAGATTGGCGGGAGGTATTGAACACTGAAGCTTTCTTT.

About this clone: Other DNA sequences from this sample encode an identical CDR3 as well. The chain carries TRBV7-3 and TRBJ1-1; no definite D call. Trimming shortened V by 2 bases and J by 5 bases, and 12 bases separated the two germline ends. This CDR3 comprises 14 residues. The germline CDR1 and CDR2 sequences are SGHTA and FQGTGA. CDR3 in DNA: TGTGCCAGCAGCTTACTAGGAGAGGGAACTGAAGCTTTCTTT. It translates to CASSLLGEGTEAFF.

This chain links TRBV27 with TRBJ2-7; D possibly corresponds to TRBD1 (6 bases). Germline V lookup: CDR1 MNHEY, CDR2 SMNVEV (reference sequence). V shed 4 bases and J shed 2 bases, with 12 bases lying between them. The CDR3 is 14 amino acids. Written as DNA, the CDR3 is TGTGCCAGCAGTTCCGGGACAACTCCCTACGAGCAGTACTTC. It codes for CASSSGTTPYEQYF.

In this sample, this clone turned up once. V gene TRBV6-5 combines with J gene TRBJ2-7; tentatively, D is TRBD1 (6 bases). This CDR3 contains 14 residues. Germline V gives CDR1 MNHEY, CDR2 SVGAGI. V gave up 0 bases and J gave up 2 bases, with 8 bases separating them. The CDR3 spells CASSYSGTPYEQYF. CDR3 nucleotide sequence: TGTGCCAGCAGTTACTCCGGGACACCCTACGAGCAGTACTTC.

The chain has TRBV4-1 and TRBJ2-7; D perhaps matches TRBD1 (6 bases). This CDR3 region has 13 residues. V lost 2 bases and J 5 bases, leaving 10 bases between the germline ends. Germline CDR1 and CDR2: MGHRA and YSYEKL. The CDR3 region is CASSQSPGDEQYF. For the CDR3, the DNA is TGCGCCAGCAGCCAATCACCAGGGGACGAGCAGTACTTC.

The CDR3 spells CASSQGGFNTYEQYF. The DNA for the CDR3 is TGCGCCAGCAGCCAAGGAGGGTTTAACACCTACGAGCAGTACTTC. This chain connects TRBV4-1 to TRBJ2-7, with a tentative D call TRBD2 (5 bases). Looked up from germline, CDR1 is MGHRA and CDR2 is YSYEKL. CDR3 length: 15 amino acids. Trimming took 1 base from V and 2 from J, leaving 12 bases between them.

J is TRBJ1-1 and V is TRBV19; unclear D gene. CDR3 length: 13 amino acids. Trimming removed 6 bases at V and 1 base at J, with 9 bases between. Germline CDR1 and CDR2: LNHDA and SQIVND (reference sequence). The CDR3 nucleotides read TGTGCCAGTAGGTGGGCATCGAACACTGAAGCTTTCTTT. It encodes CASRWASNTEAFF.

This chain links TRBV5-6 with TRBJ1-5; D unresolved. The CDR3 loop spans 15 amino acids. Trimming left V 0 bases short and J 2 bases short, with 9 bases between. Germline V gene lookup returns CDR1 SGHDT and CDR2 YYEEEE. Here the CDR3 reads CASSLAGGGNQPQHF. CDR3 DNA sequence: TGTGCCAGCAGCTTGGCAGGCGGGGGCAATCAGCCCCAGCATTTT.

The chain joins TRBV7-9 to TRBJ1-1; D is unresolved. This CDR3 has 16 residues. CDR1 and CDR2 from the germline V gene are SEHNR and FQNEAQ (reference sequence). Trimming removed 4 bases at V and 0 bases at J, with 15 bases between. The CDR3, as DNA: TGTGCCAGCAGCTCACCCCGAAGAGACATGAACACTGAAGCTTTCTTT. Protein sequence: CASSSPRRDMNTEAFF.

V gene TRBV15 combines with J gene TRBJ1-1; 11 bases are a match to TRBD1. From germline, CDR1 is LNHNV and CDR2 YYDKDF (reference sequence). The V gene end was trimmed by 3 bases and the J gene end by 7 bases; junction bases not matched to a gene: 7. The CDR3 runs 15 residues. In nucleotides, the CDR3 is TGTGCCACCAGCAGTGCCGGGACAGGGGGACTTGAAGCTTTCTTT. Amino acids: CATSSAGTGGLEAFF.

This chain connects TRBV9 to TRBJ2-7, with 7 nucleotides matching TRBD1. The ends lost 7 bases at V and 2 bases at J; junction bases unmatched: 3. CDR1 and CDR2 (germline): SGDLS, YYNGEE. CDR3 length: 12 residues. CDR3: CASGTGAYEQYF. DNA for the CDR3: TGTGCCAGCGGAACAGGGGCCTACGAGCAGTACTTC.